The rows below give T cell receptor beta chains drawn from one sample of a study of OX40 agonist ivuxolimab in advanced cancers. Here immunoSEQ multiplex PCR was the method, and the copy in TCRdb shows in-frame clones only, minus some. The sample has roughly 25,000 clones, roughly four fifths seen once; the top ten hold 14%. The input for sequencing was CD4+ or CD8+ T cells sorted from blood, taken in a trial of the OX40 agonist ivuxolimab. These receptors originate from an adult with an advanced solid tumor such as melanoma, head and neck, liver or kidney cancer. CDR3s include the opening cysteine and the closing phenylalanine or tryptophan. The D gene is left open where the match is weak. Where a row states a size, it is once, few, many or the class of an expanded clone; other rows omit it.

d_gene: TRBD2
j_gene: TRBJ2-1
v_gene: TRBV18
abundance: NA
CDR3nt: TGTGCCAGCTCACCCCCCGGGGGGTCCTCCTACAATGAGCAGTTCTTC
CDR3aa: CASSPPGGSSYNEQFF

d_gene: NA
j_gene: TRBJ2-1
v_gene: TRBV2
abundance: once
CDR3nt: TGTGCCAGCAGGGGACGGGGGGCAATTGAGCAGTTCTTC
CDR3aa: CASRGRGAIEQFF

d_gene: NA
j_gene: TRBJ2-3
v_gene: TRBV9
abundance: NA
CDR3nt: TGTGCCAGCAGCGCCATGGACATATTGACAGATACGCAGTATTTT
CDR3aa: CASSAMDILTDTQYF

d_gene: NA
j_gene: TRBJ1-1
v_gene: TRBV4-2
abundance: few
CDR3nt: TGTGCCAGCAGCCGCCTACCACGGAACACTGAAGCTTTCTTT
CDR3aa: CASSRLPRNTEAFF

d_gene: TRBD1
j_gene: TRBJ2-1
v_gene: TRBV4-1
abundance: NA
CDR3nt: TGCGCCAGCAGCCAAGACAGGGGGACAGGAAGCTCCTACAATGAGCAGTTCTTC
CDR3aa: CASSQDRGTGSSYNEQFF

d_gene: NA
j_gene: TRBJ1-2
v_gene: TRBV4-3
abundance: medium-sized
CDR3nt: TGCGCCAGCAGCCAAGACAGGGTGGGCCATAACTATGGCTACACCTTC
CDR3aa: CASSQDRVGHNYGYTF

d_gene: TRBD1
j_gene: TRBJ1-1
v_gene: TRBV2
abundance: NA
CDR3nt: TGTGCCAGCAGGGCCGGGACAGCCTTTTACACTGAAGCTTTCTTT
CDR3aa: CASRAGTAFYTEAFF

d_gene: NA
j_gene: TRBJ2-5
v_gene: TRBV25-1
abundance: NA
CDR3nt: TGTGCCAGCGGCTGGGGGGGGGCAGAGACCCAGTACTTC
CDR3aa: CASGWGGAETQYF

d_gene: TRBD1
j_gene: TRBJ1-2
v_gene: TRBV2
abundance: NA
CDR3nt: TGTGCCAGCAGGAACCCACCCGGGACAGGGGGTTATGGCTACACCTTC
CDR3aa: CASRNPPGTGGYGYTF

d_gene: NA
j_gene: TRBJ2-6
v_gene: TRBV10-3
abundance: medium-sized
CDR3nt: TGTGCCATCAGTGAGTCTGCGGGTTCTGGGGCCAACGTCCTGACTTTC
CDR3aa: CAISESAGSGANVLTF

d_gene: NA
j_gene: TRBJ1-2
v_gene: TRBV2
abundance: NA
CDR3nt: TGTGCCATCCCTGGGGACGGAACTTCTAACTATGGCTACACCTTC
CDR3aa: CAIPGDGTSNYGYTF

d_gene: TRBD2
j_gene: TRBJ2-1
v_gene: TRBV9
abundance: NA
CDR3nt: TGTGCCAGCAGCGCTCCGACTAGCGACAGCTCCTACAATGAGCAGTTCTTC
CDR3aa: CASSAPTSDSSYNEQFF

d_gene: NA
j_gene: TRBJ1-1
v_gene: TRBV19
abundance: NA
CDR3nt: TGTGCCAGTAGTATAGACGTAACAGGGATCACGAAGAACACTGAAGCTTTCTTT
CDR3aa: CASSIDVTGITKNTEAFF

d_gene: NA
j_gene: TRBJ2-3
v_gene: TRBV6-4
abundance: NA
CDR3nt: TGTGCCAGCAGTACAGATACGCAGTATTTT
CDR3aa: CASSTDTQYF

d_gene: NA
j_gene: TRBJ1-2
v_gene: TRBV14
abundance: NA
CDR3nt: TGTGCCAGCAGCCAAGGGTTGGCGTATGGCTACACCTTC
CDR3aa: CASSQGLAYGYTF

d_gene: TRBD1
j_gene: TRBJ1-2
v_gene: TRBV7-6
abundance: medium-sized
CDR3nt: TGTGCCAGCAGCTTAGGGACAGGGGGCTTCTATGGCTACACCTTC
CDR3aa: CASSLGTGGFYGYTF

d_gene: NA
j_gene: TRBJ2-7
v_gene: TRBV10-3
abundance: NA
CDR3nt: TGTGCCATAACGAACGGAGGGATCACGAAGTACGAGCAGTACTTC
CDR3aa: CAITNGGITKYEQYF

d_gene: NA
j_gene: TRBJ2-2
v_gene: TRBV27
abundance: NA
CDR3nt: TGTGCCAGCAGTTTATTAGTCTACACCGGGGAGCTGTTTTTT
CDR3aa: CASSLLVYTGELFF

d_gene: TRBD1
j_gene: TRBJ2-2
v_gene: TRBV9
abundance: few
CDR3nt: TGTGCCAGCAGCGTTACAGGGGGCTCAGGCACCGGGGAGCTGTTTTTT
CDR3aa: CASSVTGGSGTGELFF

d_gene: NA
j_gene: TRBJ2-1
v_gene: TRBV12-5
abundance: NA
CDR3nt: TGTGCTAGTGGCCGGGACTCCCACCCCAATGAGCAGTTCTTC
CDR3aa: CASGRDSHPNEQFF

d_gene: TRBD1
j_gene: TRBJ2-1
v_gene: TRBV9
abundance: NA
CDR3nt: TGTGCCAGCAGCGAGTGGGACAGGGGCTCCTACAATGAGCAGTTCTTC
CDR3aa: CASSEWDRGSYNEQFF

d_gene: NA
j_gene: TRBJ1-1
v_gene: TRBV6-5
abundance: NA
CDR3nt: TGTGCCAGCAGTTACTCGGGTGAGAGAATGAACACTGAAGCTTTCTTT
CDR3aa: CASSYSGERMNTEAFF

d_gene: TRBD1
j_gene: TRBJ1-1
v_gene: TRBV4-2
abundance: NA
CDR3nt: TGTGCCAGCAGCCCGACAGGGACGACTGAAGCTTTCTTT
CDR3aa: CASSPTGTTEAFF

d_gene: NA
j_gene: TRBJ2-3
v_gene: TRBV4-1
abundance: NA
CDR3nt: TGCGCCAGCAGCCAGGTTAGCGGTCCAAGCACAGATACGCAGTATTTT
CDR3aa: CASSQVSGPSTDTQYF

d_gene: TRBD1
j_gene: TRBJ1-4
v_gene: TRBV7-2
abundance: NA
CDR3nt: TGTGCCAGCAGCTTAGGGGGACAGGGGGCGCCTGATGAAAAACTGTTTTTT
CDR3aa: CASSLGGQGAPDEKLFF

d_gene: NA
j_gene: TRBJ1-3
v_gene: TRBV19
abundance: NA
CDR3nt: TGTGCCAGTAATGCCATTGGAAACACCATATATTTT
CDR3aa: CASNAIGNTIYF

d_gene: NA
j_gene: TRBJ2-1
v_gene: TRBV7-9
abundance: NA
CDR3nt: TGTGCCAGCAGCCTAACACGGGCCAGGGGCCTACAATGGGAGCAGTTCTTC
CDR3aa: CASSLTRARGLQWEQFF

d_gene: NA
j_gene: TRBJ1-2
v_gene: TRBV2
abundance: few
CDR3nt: TGTGCCAGCAGGGGGCGTAGCTATGGCTACACCTTC
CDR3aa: CASRGRSYGYTF

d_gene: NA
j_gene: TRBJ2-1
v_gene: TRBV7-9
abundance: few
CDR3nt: TGTGCCAGCAGCTTGTACCAGTCCAATGAGCAGTTCTTC
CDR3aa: CASSLYQSNEQFF

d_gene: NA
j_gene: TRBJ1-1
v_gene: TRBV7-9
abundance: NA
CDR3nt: TGTGCCAGCAGCCTGGGAGGCCCGAAGGCTGAAGCTTTCTTT
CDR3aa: CASSLGGPKAEAFF

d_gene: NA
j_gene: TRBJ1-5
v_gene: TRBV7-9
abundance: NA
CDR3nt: TGTGCCAGCAGCGAATCGGGGTACGTCACTCAGCCCCAGCATTTT
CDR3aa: CASSESGYVTQPQHF

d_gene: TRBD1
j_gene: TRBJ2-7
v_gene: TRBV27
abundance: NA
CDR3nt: TGTGCCAGCAGTGAGACGGGACAGATGTACGAGCAGTACTTC
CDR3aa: CASSETGQMYEQYF

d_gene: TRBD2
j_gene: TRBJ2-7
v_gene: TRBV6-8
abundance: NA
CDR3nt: TGTGCCAGCAGTTCGACTCCGCGGGAGCAGCACTACGAGCAGTACTTC
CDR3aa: CASSSTPREQHYEQYF

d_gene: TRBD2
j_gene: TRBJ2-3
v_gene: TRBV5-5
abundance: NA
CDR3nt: TGTGCCAGCAGAATCGGGACTAGCGGGACAGATACGCAGTATTTT
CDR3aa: CASRIGTSGTDTQYF

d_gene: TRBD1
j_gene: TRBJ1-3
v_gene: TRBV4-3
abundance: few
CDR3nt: TGCGCCAGCAGCCAACTGAGGGGACAGGGCATAGACACCATATATTTT
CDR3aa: CASSQLRGQGIDTIYF

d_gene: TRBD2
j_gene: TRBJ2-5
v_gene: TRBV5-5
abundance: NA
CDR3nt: TGTGCCAGCAGCTTGCCGAGCGGGGGGAACCAAGAGACCCAGTACTTC
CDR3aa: CASSLPSGGNQETQYF

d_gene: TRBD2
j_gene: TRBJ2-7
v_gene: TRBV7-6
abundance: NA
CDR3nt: TGTGCCAGCAGCCCCGCCCAGGTAGGGAGGGCCTCCTACGAGCAGTACTTC
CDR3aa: CASSPAQVGRASYEQYF

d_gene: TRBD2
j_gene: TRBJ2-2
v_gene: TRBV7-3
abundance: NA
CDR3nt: TGTGCCAGCAGCTCGCTAGCGGGCCAGAACACCGGGGAGCTGTTTTTT
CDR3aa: CASSSLAGQNTGELFF

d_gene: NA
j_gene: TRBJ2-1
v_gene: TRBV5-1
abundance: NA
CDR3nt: TGCGCCAGCAGCTTGGTTACACTAGGGCTGCGGCAGTTCTTC
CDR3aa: CASSLVTLGLRQFF

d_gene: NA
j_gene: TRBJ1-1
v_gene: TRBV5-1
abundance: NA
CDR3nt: TGCGCCAGCAGCTGGACTACAGGAGAAGCTTTCTTT
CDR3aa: CASSWTTGEAFF

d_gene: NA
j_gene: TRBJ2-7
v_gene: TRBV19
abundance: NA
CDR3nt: TGTGCCAGTAGTTCTGATTACAGGGCAGAGGAGCAGTACTTC
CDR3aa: CASSSDYRAEEQYF

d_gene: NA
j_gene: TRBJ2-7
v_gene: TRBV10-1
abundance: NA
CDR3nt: TGCGCCAGCAGTGGGGGTCGGATCGGGGGCTACGAGCAGTACTTC
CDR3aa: CASSGGRIGGYEQYF

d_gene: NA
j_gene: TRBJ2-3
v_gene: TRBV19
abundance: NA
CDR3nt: TGTGCCAGTACCCCCTCAGCGGCAGGCCGCACAGATACGCAGTATTTT
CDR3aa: CASTPSAAGRTDTQYF

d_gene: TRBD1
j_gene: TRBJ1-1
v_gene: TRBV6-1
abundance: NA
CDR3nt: TGTGCCAGCAGTTTCGACAGGGAGGGCACTGAAGCTTTCTTT
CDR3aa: CASSFDREGTEAFF

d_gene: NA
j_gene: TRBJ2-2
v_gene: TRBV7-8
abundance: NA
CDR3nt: TGTGCCAGCAGCTCGACTGAGAACACCGGGGAGCTGTTTTTT
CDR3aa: CASSSTENTGELFF

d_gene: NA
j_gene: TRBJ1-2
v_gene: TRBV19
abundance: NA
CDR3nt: TGTGCCAGTAGTTCCCTCCCAGGCTACACCTTC
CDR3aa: CASSSLPGYTF

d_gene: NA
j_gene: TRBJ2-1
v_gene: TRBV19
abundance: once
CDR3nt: TGTGCCAGTAGTCAAGGGTTATCCTACAATGAGCAGTTCTTC
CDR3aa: CASSQGLSYNEQFF

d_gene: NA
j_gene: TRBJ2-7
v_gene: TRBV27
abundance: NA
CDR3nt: TGTGCCAGCAGTCTTGGGGTCACCTCCTACGAGCAGTACTTC
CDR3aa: CASSLGVTSYEQYF

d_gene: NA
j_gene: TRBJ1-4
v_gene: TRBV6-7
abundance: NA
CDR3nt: TGTGCCAGCAGTTACTCTGCCGAGAATGCAACTAATGAAAAACTGTTTTTT
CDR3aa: CASSYSAENATNEKLFF

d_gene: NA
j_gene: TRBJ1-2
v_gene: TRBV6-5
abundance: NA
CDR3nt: TGTGCCAGCAGTCCTGGAGTAGCGTGGGGCTACACCTTC
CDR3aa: CASSPGVAWGYTF

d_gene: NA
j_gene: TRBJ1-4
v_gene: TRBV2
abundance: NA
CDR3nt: TGTGCCAGCAGTGCGCTTTTTGGTAATGAAAAACTGTTTTTT
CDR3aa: CASSALFGNEKLFF

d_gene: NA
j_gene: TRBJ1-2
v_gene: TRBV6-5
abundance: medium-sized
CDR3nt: TGTGCCAGCAGTTTACAGGGAGGCTATGGCTACACCTTC
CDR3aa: CASSLQGGYGYTF

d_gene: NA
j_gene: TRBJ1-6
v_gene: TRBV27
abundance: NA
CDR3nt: TGTGCCAGCAGTTTAAGACCGTTTAATTCACCCCTCCACTTT
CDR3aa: CASSLRPFNSPLHF

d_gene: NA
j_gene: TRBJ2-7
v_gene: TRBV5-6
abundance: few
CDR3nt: TGTGCCAGCAGCTTTCAGTTTTACGAGCAGTACTTC
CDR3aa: CASSFQFYEQYF

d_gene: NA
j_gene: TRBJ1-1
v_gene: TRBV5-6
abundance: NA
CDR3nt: TGTGCCAGCAACCCTGGGGGAGGGGAGACTGAAGCTTTCTTT
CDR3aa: CASNPGGGETEAFF

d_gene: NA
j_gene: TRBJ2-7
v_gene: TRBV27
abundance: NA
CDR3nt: TGTGCCAGCAGTCCGGAGGGACGGGGCTACGAGCAGTACTTC
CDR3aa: CASSPEGRGYEQYF

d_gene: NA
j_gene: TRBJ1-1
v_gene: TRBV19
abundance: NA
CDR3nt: TGTGCCAGTAGTATAGGAAACACTGAAGCTTTCTTT
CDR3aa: CASSIGNTEAFF